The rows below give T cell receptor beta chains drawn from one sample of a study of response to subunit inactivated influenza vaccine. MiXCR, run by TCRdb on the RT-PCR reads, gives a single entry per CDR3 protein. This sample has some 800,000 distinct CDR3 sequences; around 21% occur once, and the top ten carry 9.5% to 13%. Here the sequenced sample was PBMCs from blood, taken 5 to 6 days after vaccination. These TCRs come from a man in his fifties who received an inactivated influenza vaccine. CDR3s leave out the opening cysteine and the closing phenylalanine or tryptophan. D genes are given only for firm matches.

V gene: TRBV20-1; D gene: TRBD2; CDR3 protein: STTGTSIHEQF
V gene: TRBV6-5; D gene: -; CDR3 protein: ASSYSDLWAEAF
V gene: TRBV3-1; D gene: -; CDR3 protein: ASSSPGHGYGYT
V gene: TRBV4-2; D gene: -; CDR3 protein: ASSQETGSYNEQF
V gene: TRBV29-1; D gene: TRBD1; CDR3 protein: SAGGGQGSNEQF
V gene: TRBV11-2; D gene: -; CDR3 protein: ASRVGLEQY
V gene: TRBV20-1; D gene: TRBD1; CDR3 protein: SARATGGRSTEAF
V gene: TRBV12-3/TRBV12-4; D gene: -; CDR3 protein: ASSRNSGPLSLGYNEQF
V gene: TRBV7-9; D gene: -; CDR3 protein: ASSLAPTGDYEQF
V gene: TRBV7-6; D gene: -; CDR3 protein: ASSLGGRTTYNEQF
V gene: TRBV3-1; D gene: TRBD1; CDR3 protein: ASSPGLRDRATYEQY
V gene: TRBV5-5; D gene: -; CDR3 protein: ASSLVPVKNIQY
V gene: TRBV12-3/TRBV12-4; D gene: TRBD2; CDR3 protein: ASRRESHTQY
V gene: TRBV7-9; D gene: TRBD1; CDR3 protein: ASSPGQTDMWRQY
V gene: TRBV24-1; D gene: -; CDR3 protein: ATRPSGPGLNTGELF
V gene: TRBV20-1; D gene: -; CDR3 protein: SASRVAPTDTQY
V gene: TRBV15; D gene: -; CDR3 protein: ATSRDSQVNYGYT
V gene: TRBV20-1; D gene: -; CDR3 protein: SAPRAGHANGEQF
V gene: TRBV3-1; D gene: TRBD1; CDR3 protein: ASSPGQRLTGETQY
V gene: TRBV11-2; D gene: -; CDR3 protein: ASRRYSSYEQY
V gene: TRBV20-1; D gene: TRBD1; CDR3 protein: SAQGQGTYNSPLH
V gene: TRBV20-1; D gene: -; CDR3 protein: SARATFPPYEQY
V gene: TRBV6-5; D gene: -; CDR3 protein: ASSYIRSRSYNEQF
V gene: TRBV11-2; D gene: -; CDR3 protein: ASSEQISSTDTQY
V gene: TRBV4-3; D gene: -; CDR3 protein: ASSHGSGTITGELF
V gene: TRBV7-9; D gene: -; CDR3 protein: ASSLNYGSPLH